The TCR beta chain described here comes from a study of T cell repertoires in cytomegalovirus infection. Study information: Based on public TCR beta signatures, there were indications of CMV infection and of a matching HLA type. Study outcomes and limitations: What dominated the ex vivo response were HLA-C-restricted CMV-specific TCR beta clonotypes.

This clonotype was seen repeatedly, ten times or more. Its cognate antigen is unknown. One entry per CDR3 protein, called by TCRdb with MiXCR from the reads. There are about 140,000 distinct CDR3 sequences in the sample; 5.5% to 8% occur only once, and roughly 17% lies in the top ten. This CDR3 spans 15 amino acids. J gave up 1 base and V 4 bases, and 6 bases lay outside the gene matches. Germline-derived CDR1 and CDR2 are SGHTA and FQGTGA. V usage is TRBV7-3 and J usage is TRBJ2-5, with 7 bases identical to TRBD2. This sequence originates from a human donor in good health (CMV status not recorded). Some clones in this sample may be carry-over from other donors' samples. Sequenced: PBMCs. The CDR3 region is CASSSLGGIQETQYF. The DNA of the CDR3 is TGTGCCAGCAGCTCCCTCGGGGGGATCCAAGAGACCCAGTACTTC.